This TCR beta chain derives from a study of blood T cells in healthy people across ages. Alongside a J-beta primer mix, a sample-barcoded 5' primer served in a second PCR lasting 7 to 11 cycles. Each CDR3 protein is one row after TCRdb ran MiXCR on the 5' RACE reads. The sample records around 1.7 million distinct CDR3 sequences, approximately 30% being singletons. With regard to this clonotype: The antigen is unknown.

The V and J ends lost 4 bases and 4 bases respectively, with 19 bases between them. Looked up from germline, CDR1 is PRHDT and CDR2 is FYEKMQ (reference sequence). The CDR3 totals 16 residues. General study results and limits: Whereas aged donors had fewer naive CD4+ cells, long-lived donors had more of them and higher diversity.

The V gene is TRBV13, the J gene TRBJ1-1; possibly TRBD1 for D (5 bases). The sample was blood. The TCR sequence derives from a woman aged 25-40 years in good health. Here the CDR3 reads CASSWSGHPTGTEAFF. CDR3 bases: TGTGCCAGCAGCTGGTCCGGACACCCCACGGGCACTGAAGCTTTCTTT.